These 9 T cell receptor beta chains came from one sample sequenced in a study of tumor-infiltrating lymphocytes in primary liver carcinoma. TCR beta cDNA came from roughly 450 ng total RNA, primed with a constant-region primer. Investigators got TCR beta libraries out of three nested multiplex PCR rounds, done with slightly modified ARM-PCR. TRBV1-TRBV30 forward primers paired with a C-beta reverse primer drove the first two PCR rounds, about 10 cycles each. From the multiplex PCR reads, TCRdb called clonotypes with MiXCR, one entry per CDR3 protein. Of 55,000 or so distinct CDR3 sequences in the sample, approximately 70% are singletons; the top ten hold approximately 50%. From unsorted bulk tissue weighing 20-30 mg, DNA and RNA were co-extracted. The source material was liver tumor tissue from sampling region 2. The sample's subset: tumor region T2, inferior pole. All receptors come from a man aged 40-50 years with primary liver carcinoma and hepatitis B virus infection.

On this clonotype itself: The junction does not match germline at one end; this may be a read error. The chain recombines TRBV29-1 with TRBJ1-2; 7 nucleotides agree with TRBD1. Per germline, CDR1 SQVTM and CDR2 ANQGSEA. The CDR3 contains 16 residues. The CDR3 loop reads CSVEKSQGGRDYDYTF. The CDR3 DNA is TGCAGCGTTGAAAAAAGTCAGGGGGGCAGGGACTATGACTACACCTTC.

This clonotype has more than one count but fewer than ten. Because it lacks the conserved phenylalanine or tryptophan at the end, this CDR3 is likely a read error. Because the CDR3's place on the DNA is in doubt, the DNA is left out and the CDR3 is given as listed by TCRdb. This chain joins TRBV11-2 and TRBJ2-5. Germline V gene lookup returns CDR1 SGHAT and CDR2 FQNNGV. The CDR3 is 13 residues long, ends included. CDR3 residues: CASSLVLEEIQCY.

About this clonotype: Lacking the conserved final phenylalanine or tryptophan, this CDR3 likely reflects a read error. The CDR3 is CASSPRSAPAVTQYY. In DNA, the CDR3 is TGTGCCAGCAGCCCCCGGTCAGCCCCAGCGGTGACCCAGTACTAC. The genes are TRBV11-2 and TRBJ2-5; TRBD2 is a possible D gene (5 bases). The ends were cut back, 5 bases at V and 7 bases at J, with 20 bases in the middle. Germline-derived CDR1 and CDR2 are SGHAT and FQNNGV. CDR3 size: 15 residues.

This chain connects TRBV11-2 to TRBJ2-7, with TRBD1 identical over 9 bases. The CDR3 spans 16 residues. CDR1 and CDR2 from the germline V gene are SGHAT and FQNNGV. CDR3 in DNA: TGTGCGAGCGGCTTCATACAGGGGGCCATACATAGCGAGCAGTACTTC. Its protein product is CASGFIQGAIHSEQYF.

This clonotype has just a few counts. A junction end diverges from the germline sequence, so it may reflect a read error. This chain joins TRBV4-3 and TRBJ2-3; 7 bases are shared with TRBD2. CDR3 length: 13 residues. CDR1 and CDR2 from the germline V gene are LGHNA and YSLEER. The CDR3 DNA sequence: TGCGCCAGCAGCCAAGATGCGGGGGATACGCAGTGTTTT. Translated: CASSQDAGDTQCF.

A note on this clonotype: The CDR3 end shows no conserved phenylalanine or tryptophan, and so a read error is likely. No DNA is shown, since the ends of the CDR3 on it are uncertain; the CDR3 is the one TCRdb lists. CDR3 residues: CASGVERGSGTGELFL. The chain employs TRBV12-5 and TRBJ2-2; TRBD2 is the table's D call, not checked against the DNA. The CDR3 has 16 residues if both end residues are counted. CDR1 is LGHNT, CDR2 FRNRAP, per germline.

This clonotype was seen just once. At one of its ends the junction is not consistent with the germline gene, which may arise from a read error. This rearrangement joins TRBV29-1 to TRBJ2-5; 12 bases match TRBD1. The germline gives CDR1 SQVTM, CDR2 ANQGSEA. CDR3 length: 15 residues. This CDR3 reads CIVEGDRGRSEIQYF. DNA for the CDR3: TGCATCGTTGAAGGGGACAGGGGGCGGTCAGAGATCCAGTACTTC. Filled out from reference TRBV29-1 and TRBJ2-5, the complete variable domain reads SAVISQKPSRDICQRGTSLTIQCQVDSQVTMMFWYRQQPGQSLTLIATANQGSEATYESGFVIDKFPISRPNLTFSTLTVSNMSPEDSSIYLCIVEGDRGRSEIQYFGPGTRLLVL.

A remark on this clonotype: The CDR3 ends on some other residue instead of the conserved phenylalanine or tryptophan, so this is likely a read error. This sequence joins TRBV6-5 and TRBJ1-1, with D possibly matching TRBD1 (5 bases). V was clipped by 2 bases and J by 0 bases, with 10 bases between them. Germline assignment: CDR1 MNHEY and CDR2 SVGAGI. CDR3 size: 15 residues. CDR3 in amino acids: CASSYGTELNTEAFI. The CDR3 nucleotides are TGTGCCAGCAGTTACGGGACTGAGCTGAACACTGAAGCTTTCATT.

There are a few counts of this clonotype. Sequence at one end of the junction differs from germline and may be a read error. The chain has TRBV4-3 and TRBJ2-1; D gene unclear. The CDR3 has 15 residues. Germline CDR1 and CDR2: LGHNA and YSLEER. CDR3: CANSQELGLKNEQFF. CDR3 in DNA: TGCGCCAACAGCCAAGAACTCGGCTTGAAGAATGAGCAGTTCTTC.